This TCR beta chain was recorded in a study of blood T cell repertoires in COVID-19. Looking at the study overall: The origin of the acute and convalescent COVID-19 samples was the United States, Italy and Spain. T cells, B-cell-depleted T cells, or PBMCs provided the cDNA or gDNA that served as material.

Sequencing used immunoSEQ multiplex PCR; TCRdb keeps in-frame clones, though not all of them. The sample records about 86,000 clones, about 89% being singletons. Between the trimmed V and J ends, which lost 5 bases and 8 bases, there was a span of 20 bases. CDR1 is SGHTA, CDR2 FQGTGA, per germline. The CDR3 covers 15 residues. This receptor was obtained from a human donor in a cohort sampled during active COVID-19. Sequencing input: peripheral blood. This chain links TRBV7-3 with TRBJ2-3; D may be TRBD2 (6 bases). This CDR3 is CASSAGLSGGATQYF. In nucleotides, the CDR3 is TGTGCCAGCAGCGCGGGACTTAGCGGAGGTGCTACGCAGTATTTT.